This T cell receptor beta chain was identified during a study of cytomegalovirus exposure and HLA in healthy donors. The study sampled nominally healthy donors, though unrecorded immune exposures were likely. Notes on the study in general: Excluded were some V segments that proved indistinguishable, including TRBV6-2 and TRBV6-3.

V was trimmed by 10 bases and J by 2 bases, leaving 11 bases between them. The germline CDR1 and CDR2 sequences are MDHEN and SYDVKM. The length of the CDR3 is 12 residues. As for this clone: No antigen is known for it.

With 60 Vbeta and 13 Jbeta primers, the PCR was carried out. Method: immunoSEQ multiplex PCR; TCRdb's copy keeps in-frame clones and lacks some. Of about 77,000 clones in the sample, about four fifths were seen once. This chain uses TRBV28 with TRBJ1-2, with D tentatively TRBD1 (5 bases). Sequenced input: PBMCs. The receptor's source is a man aged 35 to 55 in good health and CMV-seronegative. The CDR3 nucleotides read TGTGCCAACCAAAACAGGAACTATGGCTACACCTTC. This translates into CANQNRNYGYTF.